Below, one TCR beta chain is given with its context. These data are taken from a study of blood T cells in healthy people across ages. CDR1 is SGHDT, CDR2 YYEEEE, per germline. The CDR3 extends over 15 amino acids. V lost 4 bases to trimming and J lost 5 bases; unmatched junction nucleotides: 8. Then a second PCR, running roughly 7 to 11 cycles, was carried out with a sample-barcoded 5' primer and a J-beta primer mix. TCRdb itself ran the 5' RACE reads through MiXCR, one entry per CDR3 protein. The table records roughly 410,000 distinct CDR3 sequences, about half of them present only once. The V call is TRBV5-6, the J call TRBJ2-5, with TRBD1 matching over 10 bases. Sequencing used blood. The TCR sequence derives from a man in his 60s in good health. The CDR3 here is CASSGRDRGGETQYF. CDR3 nucleotide sequence: TGTGCCAGCAGCGGACGGGACAGGGGTGGGGAGACCCAGTACTTC.